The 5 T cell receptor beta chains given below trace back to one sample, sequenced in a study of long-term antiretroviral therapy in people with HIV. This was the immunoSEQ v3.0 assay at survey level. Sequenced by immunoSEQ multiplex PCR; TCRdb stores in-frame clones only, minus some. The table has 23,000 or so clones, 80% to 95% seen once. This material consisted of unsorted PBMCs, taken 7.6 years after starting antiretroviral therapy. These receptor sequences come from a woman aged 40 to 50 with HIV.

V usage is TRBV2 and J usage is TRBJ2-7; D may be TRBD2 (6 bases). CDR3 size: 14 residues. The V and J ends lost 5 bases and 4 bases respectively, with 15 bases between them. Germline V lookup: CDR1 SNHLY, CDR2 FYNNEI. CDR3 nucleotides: TGTGCCAGCAGTCCCACCGCGACTAGGTACGAGCAGTACTTC. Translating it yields CASSPTATRYEQYF.

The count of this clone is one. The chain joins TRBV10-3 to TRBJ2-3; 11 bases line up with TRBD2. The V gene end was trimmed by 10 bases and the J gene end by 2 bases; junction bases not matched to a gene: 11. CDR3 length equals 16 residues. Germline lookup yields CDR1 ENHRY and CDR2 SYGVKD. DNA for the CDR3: TGTGCCACCGGACCATTTAGCGGGGGGGACACAGATACGCAGTATTTT. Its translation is CATGPFSGGDTDTQYF.

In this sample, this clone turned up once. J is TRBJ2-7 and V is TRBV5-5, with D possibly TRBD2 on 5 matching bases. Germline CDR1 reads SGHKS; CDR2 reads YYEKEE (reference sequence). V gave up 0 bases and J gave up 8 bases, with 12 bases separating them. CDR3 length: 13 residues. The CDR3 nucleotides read TGTGCCAGCAGCTTGGAAGAAGGACTGAAGCAGTACTTC. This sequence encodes CASSLEEGLKQYF.

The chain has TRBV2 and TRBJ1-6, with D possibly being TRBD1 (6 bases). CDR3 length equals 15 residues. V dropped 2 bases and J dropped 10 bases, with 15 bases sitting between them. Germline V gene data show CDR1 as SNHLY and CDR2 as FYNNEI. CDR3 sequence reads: CASSEKGRGQSPLHF. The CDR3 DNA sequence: TGTGCCAGCAGTGAAAAGGGCAGGGGACAATCACCCCTCCACTTT.

The CDR3 coding sequence is TGCGCCAGCAGACCGGGACAGGTCCTTTCACCCCTCCACTTT. Translating it yields CASRPGQVLSPLHF. V usage is TRBV5-1 and J usage is TRBJ1-6; 8 bases line up with TRBD1. Trimming cost V 5 bases and J 9 bases; bases outside gene matches: 7. CDR3 size: 14 residues. Looked up from germline, CDR1 is SGHRS and CDR2 is YFSETQ.